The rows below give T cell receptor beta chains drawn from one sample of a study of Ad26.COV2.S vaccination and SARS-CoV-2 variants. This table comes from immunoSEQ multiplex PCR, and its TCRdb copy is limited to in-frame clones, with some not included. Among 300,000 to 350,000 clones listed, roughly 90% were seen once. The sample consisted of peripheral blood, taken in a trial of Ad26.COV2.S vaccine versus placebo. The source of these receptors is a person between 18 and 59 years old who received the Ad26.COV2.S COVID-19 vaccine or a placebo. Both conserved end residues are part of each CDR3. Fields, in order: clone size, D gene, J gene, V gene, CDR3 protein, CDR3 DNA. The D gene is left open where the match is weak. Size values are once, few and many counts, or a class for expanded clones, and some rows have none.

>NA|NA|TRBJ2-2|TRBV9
CASSLTIPGELFF
TGTGCCAGCAGCCTAACAATCCCCGGGGAGCTGTTTTTT
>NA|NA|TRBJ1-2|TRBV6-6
CASSPSQRGGTIYGYTF
TGTGCCAGCAGTCCCTCTCAGAGGGGAGGTACTATCTATGGCTACACCTTC
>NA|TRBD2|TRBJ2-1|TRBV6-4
CASSDSSSGRYNEQFF
TGTGCCAGCAGTGACTCTTCTAGCGGGAGGTACAATGAGCAGTTCTTC
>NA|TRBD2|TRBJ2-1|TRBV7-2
CASSRLAVSHEQFF
TGTGCCAGCAGTCGACTAGCGGTAAGTCATGAGCAGTTCTTC
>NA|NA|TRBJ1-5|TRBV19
CASSIGGQGTIRNQPQHF
TGTGCCAGTAGTATAGGGGGCCAGGGGACTATACGCAATCAGCCCCAGCATTTT
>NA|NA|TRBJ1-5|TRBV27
CASSSTAANQPQHF
TGTGCCAGCAGTTCCACCGCGGCGAATCAGCCCCAGCATTTT
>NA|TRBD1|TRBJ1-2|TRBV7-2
CASSRDSGFYGYTF
TGTGCCAGCAGCCGGGACAGCGGCTTCTATGGCTACACCTTC
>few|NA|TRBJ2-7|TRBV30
CAWSVGQGYNEQYF
TGTGCCTGGAGCGTAGGGCAGGGATACAACGAGCAGTACTTC
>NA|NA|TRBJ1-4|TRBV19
CASSWGTAREKLFF
TGTGCCAGTTCCTGGGGGACCGCCCGAGAAAAACTGTTTTTT
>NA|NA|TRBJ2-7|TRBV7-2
CASSWSRGSYEQYF
TGTGCCAGCAGCTGGTCCCGGGGGTCTTACGAGCAGTACTTC
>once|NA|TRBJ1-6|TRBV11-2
CASSLGRGSDSPLHF
TGTGCCAGCAGCTTAGGTCGGGGGTCTGATTCACCCCTCCACTTT
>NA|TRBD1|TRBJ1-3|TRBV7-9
CASSLPLGTGAGNTIYF
TGTGCCAGCAGCTTACCTTTGGGGACAGGAGCTGGAAACACCATATATTTT
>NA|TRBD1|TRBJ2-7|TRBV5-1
CASSLGTDNYEQYF
TGCGCCAGCAGCTTAGGGACAGATAACTACGAGCAGTACTTC
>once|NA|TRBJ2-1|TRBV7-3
CASSAPPNEQFF
TGTGCCAGCTCCGCTCCGCCCAATGAGCAGTTCTTC
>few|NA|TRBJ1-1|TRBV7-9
CASSLAGSGPFF
TGTGCCAGCAGCTTAGCGGGATCTGGGCCTTTCTTT
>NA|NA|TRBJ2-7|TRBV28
CASSFIPGASEQYF
TGTGCCAGCAGTTTTATTCCAGGGGCCTCCGAGCAGTACTTC
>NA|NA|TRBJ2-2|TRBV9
CASSVLFGGELFF
TGTGCCAGCAGCGTATTGTTCGGCGGGGAGCTGTTTTTT
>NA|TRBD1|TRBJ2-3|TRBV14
CASSQVIGQGPDTQYF
TGTGCCAGCAGCCAAGTCATAGGACAGGGTCCAGATACGCAGTATTTT
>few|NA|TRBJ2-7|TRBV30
CACGQPYEQYF
TGTGCCTGCGGACAGCCCTACGAGCAGTACTTC
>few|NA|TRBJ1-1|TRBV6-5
CASSYSNGGVSEAFF
TGTGCCAGCAGTTACTCGAACGGGGGCGTCTCTGAAGCTTTCTTT
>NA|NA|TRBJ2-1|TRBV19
CASSIARAEQFF
TGTGCCAGTAGTATAGCCCGGGCTGAGCAGTTCTTC
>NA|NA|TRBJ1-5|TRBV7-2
CASSQDNQPQHF
TGTGCCAGCAGCCAGGACAATCAGCCCCAGCATTTT
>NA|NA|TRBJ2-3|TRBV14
CASSPQGRRTDTQYF
TGTGCCAGCAGCCCCCAGGGGAGACGCACAGATACGCAGTATTTT
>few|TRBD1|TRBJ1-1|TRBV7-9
CASSSPQGADTEAFF
TGTGCCAGCAGCTCCCCCCAGGGGGCGGACACTGAAGCTTTCTTT
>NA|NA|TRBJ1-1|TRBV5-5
CASTILGNTEAFF
TGTGCCAGCACCATCTTAGGGAACACTGAAGCTTTCTTT
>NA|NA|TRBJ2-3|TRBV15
CATSSSPGTTDTQYF
TGTGCCACCAGCAGCTCGCCGGGGACAACAGATACGCAGTATTTT
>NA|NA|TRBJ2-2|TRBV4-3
CASSQEAGRLVTGELFF
TGCGCCAGCAGCCAAGAGGCGGGCCGCCTGGTCACCGGGGAGCTGTTTTTT
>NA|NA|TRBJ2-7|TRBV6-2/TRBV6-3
CASSKGYYEQYF
TGTGCCAGCAGTAAGGGGTACTACGAGCAGTACTTC
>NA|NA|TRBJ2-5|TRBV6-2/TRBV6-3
CASSPLRAGSKETQYF
TGTGCCAGCAGCCCGCTCCGGGCGGGAAGTAAAGAGACCCAGTACTTC
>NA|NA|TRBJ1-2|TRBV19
CASSPERGAGWGYTF
TGTGCCAGTAGTCCCGAAAGAGGGGCCGGCTGGGGCTACACCTTC
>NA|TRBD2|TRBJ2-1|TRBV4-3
CASTLAGGPHNEQFF
TGCGCCAGTACGCTAGCGGGAGGGCCCCACAATGAGCAGTTCTTC
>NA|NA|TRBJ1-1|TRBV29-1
CSVVGPLRRATEAFF
TGCAGCGTTGTGGGACCCCTTAGAAGGGCCACTGAAGCTTTCTTT
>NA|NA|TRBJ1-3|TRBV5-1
CASSLGQRLDTIYF
TGCGCCAGCAGCTTAGGACAGCGATTAGACACCATATATTTT
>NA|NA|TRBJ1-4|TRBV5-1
CASKNSGQSNEKLFF
TGCGCCAGCAAAAATTCGGGACAAAGCAATGAAAAACTGTTTTTT
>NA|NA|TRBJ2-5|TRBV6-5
CASRDTPSGETQYF
TGTGCCAGCAGGGACACACCGAGTGGGGAGACCCAGTACTTC
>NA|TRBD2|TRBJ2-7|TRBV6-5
CASRLASWDEQYF
TGTGCCAGCAGACTAGCGTCCTGGGACGAGCAGTACTTC